This TCR beta chain derives from a study of graft-versus-host responses after intestinal transplantation. Background on the study: The recipients all started with anti-thymocyte globulin induction and then took tacrolimus and steroids for 3 to 4 years.

Using immunoSEQ multiplex PCR, the repertoire was profiled, and TCRdb retains in-frame clones only, with some absent. The data show 30,000 to 45,000 clones, less than 90% seen once. Study results and limitations: Recipient marrow contained GvH clones, some of which appeared first in ileum or blood. Patients with graft-donor T cell macrochimerism had high graft-versus-host to host-versus-graft clonal ratios in allografts.

In the case of this clone: Its antigen remains unidentified.

This TCR derives from a human patient who received an intestinal transplant, so some T cells may come from the graft donor. Specimen: PBMCs, collected about 1,000 days after transplant.

This CDR3 is CASGSSASTDTQYF. The CDR3 nucleotides are TGTGCTAGTGGTTCCTCGGCAAGCACAGATACGCAGTATTTT. The chain has TRBV12-5 and TRBJ2-3; D gene unclear. The germline V gene encodes CDR1 LGHNT and CDR2 FRNRAP. This CDR3 has 14 residues. Between the trimmed V and J ends, which lost 4 bases and 0 bases, there was a span of 8 bases.